These 16 T cell receptor beta chains originate from one sample sequenced in a study of CD8 T cells in Susac syndrome. RNA was extracted with the RNeasy kit, and a quantity of roughly 0.5 to 1 ug was reverse transcribed using random hexamers. TCRdb processed the immunoSEQ multiplex PCR reads anew with MiXCR; each CDR3 protein has one entry. The sample includes roughly 120,000 distinct CDR3 sequences, over 85% of them seen just once. Sequencing was performed on CD4+ T cells from PBMCs. The receptors shown here come from a human donor in good health.

This clonotype was seen a few times. The J gene is TRBJ1-4, the V gene TRBV4-1; D perhaps matches TRBD1 (6 bases). Trimming shortened V by 7 bases and J by 5 bases, and 14 bases separated the two germline ends. This CDR3 spans 14 amino acids. CDR1 and CDR2 from the germline V gene are MGHRA and YSYEKL. CDR3 sequence (DNA): TGCGCCAGCAAAGGAACAGGGCCGAATGAAAAACTGTTTTTT. This encodes CASKGTGPNEKLFF.

The DNA of the CDR3 is TGTGCCAGCCAACGCGGACAGGGGGCCGGGAACACTGAAGCTTTCTTT. This translates into CASQRGQGAGNTEAFF. The chain employs TRBV6-1 and TRBJ1-1; 11 nucleotides agree with TRBD1. This CDR3 comprises 16 residues. Looked up from germline, CDR1 is MNHNS and CDR2 is SASEGT. V was clipped by 8 bases and J by 1 base; unmatched bases: 9.

V is TRBV2 and J is TRBJ2-5; weak D call: TRBD1 (5 bases). The V end was cut by 5 bases, the J end by 5 bases, with 15 bases between. Germline-derived CDR1 and CDR2 are SNHLY and FYNNEI. The CDR3 runs to 14 residues. CDR3 region: CASSLQGAMETQYF. Written as DNA, the CDR3 is TGTGCCAGCAGTCTACAAGGGGCTATGGAGACCCAGTACTTC.

The CDR3 DNA reads TGTGCCAGCAGTTGGGGCAGGGCTAATTCACCCCTCCACTTT. Translating it yields CASSWGRANSPLHF. V gene TRBV12-3 or TRBV12-4 combines with J gene TRBJ1-6; D may be TRBD1 (5 bases). There are 14 residues in the CDR3. V was clipped by 4 bases and J by 6 bases, with 10 bases between them.

V usage is TRBV7-2 and J usage is TRBJ2-7, with 8 bases matching TRBD1. The J segment lost 4 bases and the V segment lost 5 bases, leaving 7 bases of the junction unmatched. This CDR3 is built from 14 residues. Per the germline V gene, CDR1 is SGHTA and CDR2 is FQGNSA. The CDR3 reads CASSVGQGGYEQYF. CDR3 in DNA: TGTGCCAGCAGCGTCGGACAGGGTGGTTACGAGCAGTACTTC.

The rearrangement joins TRBV7-9 to TRBJ1-2; D is perhaps TRBD1 (6 bases). V was clipped by 0 bases and J by 4 bases, with 18 bases between them. The length of the CDR3 is 17 residues. CDR1 SEHNR and CDR2 FQNEAQ come from the germline V gene (reference sequence). CDR3 region: CASSLAGGQSQIYGYTF. The CDR3 nucleotides are TGTGCCAGCAGCTTAGCCGGGGGACAATCGCAGATCTATGGCTACACCTTC.

V and J are TRBV7-2 and TRBJ2-4; D may be TRBD2 (5 bases). The length of the CDR3 is 16 residues. The V gene lost 0 bases and the J gene lost 3 bases, with 12 bases spanning the gap. Germline-derived CDR1 and CDR2 are SGHTA and FQGNSA. The CDR3 nucleotides are TGTGCCAGCAGCTTAGCCCCCGGGGATGGCAAAAACATTCAGTACTTC. Translation gives CASSLAPGDGKNIQYF.

This clonotype turned up a few times. CDR3 coding DNA: TGTGCCAGCTCACCACCGGGGGGTCTGGGCACTGAAGCTTTCTTT. Its protein product is CASSPPGGLGTEAFF. This chain uses TRBV18 with TRBJ1-1, with D possibly matching TRBD1 (5 bases). The germline V gene has CDR1 KGHSH and CDR2 LQKENI. This CDR3 is built from 15 residues. V was shortened by 0 bases and J by 4 bases, with 12 bases between the two germline ends.

This chain connects TRBV4-2 to TRBJ1-2; D might be TRBD1 (5 bases). Between the trimmed V and J ends, which lost 4 bases and 1 base, there was a span of 16 bases. The CDR3 covers 16 residues. In germline, CDR1 is LGHNA, CDR2 YNFKEQ. CDR3 sequence reads: CASSRNQGRFNYGYTF. In nucleotides, the CDR3 is TGTGCCAGCAGCCGGAATCAGGGCCGCTTTAACTATGGCTACACCTTC.

The chain employs TRBV6-5 and TRBJ1-3; D remains ambiguous. The CDR3 loop spans 15 amino acids. Trimming took off 6 bases at V and 2 bases at J, with 14 bases between the two ends. Germline loops: CDR1 MNHEY, CDR2 SVGAGI. CDR3 loop: CASRNIGITGNTIYF. For the CDR3, the DNA is TGTGCCAGCAGAAACATCGGGATAACTGGAAACACCATATATTTT.

This clonotype came up once. The gene calls are TRBV6-2 or TRBV6-3 and TRBJ2-1; TRBD1 matches 7 bases. Germline CDR1 and CDR2: MNHEY and SVGEGT. CDR3 size: 13 residues. Losses at the gene ends were 7 bases for V and 5 bases for J; bases not matched to a gene: 5. The CDR3 region is CASTLDRHNEQFF. The CDR3 DNA follows: TGTGCCAGCACCCTGGACAGGCACAATGAGCAGTTCTTC.

This clonotype was picked up one time. The V and J genes are TRBV5-1 and TRBJ2-5, with D maybe TRBD2 (6 bases). CDR1 and CDR2 (germline): SGHRS, YFSETQ. V dropped 4 bases and J dropped 3 bases, with 16 bases sitting between them. The CDR3 covers 15 residues. CDR3 nucleotide sequence: TGCGCCAGCAGCCGTAGCGCTGGCGGGGAAGAGACCCAGTACTTC. Translation: CASSRSAGGEETQYF.

The chain recombines TRBV3-1 with TRBJ1-5; no clear D gene. This CDR3 region has 14 residues. Germline CDR1 and CDR2: LGHDT and YNNKEL (reference sequence). V shed 6 bases and J shed 1 base, with 10 bases lying between them. The CDR3 loop is CASSKGRSNQPQHF. DNA for the CDR3: TGTGCCAGCAGTAAAGGTAGAAGCAATCAGCCCCAGCATTTT.

The genes are TRBV12-3 or TRBV12-4 and TRBJ1-5, with 8 positions matching TRBD1. The CDR3 has 17 amino acids. V lost 4 bases, J lost 3 bases, and 11 bases stayed unmatched. The CDR3 region is CASSSIGQGVPNQPQHF. CDR3 bases: TGTGCCAGCAGTTCTATCGGACAGGGAGTACCCAATCAGCCCCAGCATTTT.

The chain employs TRBV25-1 and TRBJ2-3; TRBD2 aligns across 11 bases. The junction had 7 bases not matched to a gene; V was cut back by 6 bases and J by 2 bases. The V gene's germline CDR1 is MGHDK and CDR2 SYGVNS. The CDR3 loop spans 16 amino acids. The CDR3 sequence: CASSDSGLAATDTQYF. The CDR3 nucleotides are TGTGCCAGCAGCGACTCGGGACTAGCGGCCACAGATACGCAGTATTTT.

The rearrangement links TRBV28 to TRBJ2-7; 9 bases map to TRBD1. V was pared by 4 bases and J by 6 bases, with 13 bases of the junction left unmatched. The CDR3 consists of 16 residues. The V gene's germline CDR1 is MDHEN and CDR2 SYDVKM. The CDR3 region is CASSSNSGTGKSEQYF. The CDR3 region has the DNA TGTGCCAGCAGTTCTAACTCCGGGACAGGGAAAAGCGAGCAGTACTTC.